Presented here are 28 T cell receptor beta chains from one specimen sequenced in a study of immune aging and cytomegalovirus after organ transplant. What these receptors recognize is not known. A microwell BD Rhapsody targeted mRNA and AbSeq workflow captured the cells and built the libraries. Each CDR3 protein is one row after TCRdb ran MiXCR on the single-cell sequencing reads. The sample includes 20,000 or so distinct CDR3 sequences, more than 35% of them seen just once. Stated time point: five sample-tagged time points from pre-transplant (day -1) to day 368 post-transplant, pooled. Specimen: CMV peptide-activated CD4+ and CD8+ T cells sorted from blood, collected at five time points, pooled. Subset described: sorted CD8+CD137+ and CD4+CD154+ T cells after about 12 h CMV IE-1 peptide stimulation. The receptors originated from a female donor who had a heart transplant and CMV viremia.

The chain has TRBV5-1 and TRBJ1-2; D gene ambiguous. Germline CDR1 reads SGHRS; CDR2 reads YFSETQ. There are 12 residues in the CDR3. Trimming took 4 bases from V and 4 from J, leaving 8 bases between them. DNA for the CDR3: TGCGCCAGCAGCCTTACCGGCTATGGCTACACCTTC. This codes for CASSLTGYGYTF.

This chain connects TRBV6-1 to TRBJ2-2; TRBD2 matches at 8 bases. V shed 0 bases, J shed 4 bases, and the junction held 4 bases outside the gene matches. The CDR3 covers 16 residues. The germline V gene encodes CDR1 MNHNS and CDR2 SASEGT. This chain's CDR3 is CASSEAQTSVTGELFF. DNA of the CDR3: TGTGCCAGCAGTGAAGCTCAGACTAGCGTCACCGGGGAGCTGTTTTTT.

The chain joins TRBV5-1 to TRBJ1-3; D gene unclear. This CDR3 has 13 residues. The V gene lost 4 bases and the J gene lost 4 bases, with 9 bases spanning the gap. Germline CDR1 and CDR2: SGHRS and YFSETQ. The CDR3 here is CASSPYSGNTIYF. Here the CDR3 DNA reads TGCGCCAGCAGCCCCTATAGCGGAAACACCATATATTTT.

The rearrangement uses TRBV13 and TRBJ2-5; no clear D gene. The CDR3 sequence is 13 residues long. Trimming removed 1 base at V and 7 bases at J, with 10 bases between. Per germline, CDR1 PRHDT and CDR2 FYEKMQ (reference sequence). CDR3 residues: CASSLVLPGTQYF. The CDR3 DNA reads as TGTGCCAGCAGCTTAGTACTTCCAGGGACCCAGTACTTC.

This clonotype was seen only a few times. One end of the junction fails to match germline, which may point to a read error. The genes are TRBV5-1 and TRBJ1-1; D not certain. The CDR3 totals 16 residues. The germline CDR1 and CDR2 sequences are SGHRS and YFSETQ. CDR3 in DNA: TGCGCCAGCAGCTTGGCCGTTGCAGATCGGAACACTGAGGCTTTCTTT. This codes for CASSLAVADRNTEAFF.

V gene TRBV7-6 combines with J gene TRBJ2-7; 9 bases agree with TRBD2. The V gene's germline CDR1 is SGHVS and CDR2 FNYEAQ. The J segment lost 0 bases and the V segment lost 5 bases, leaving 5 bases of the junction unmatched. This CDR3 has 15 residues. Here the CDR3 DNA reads TGTGCCAGCAGCGTCCTAGCGGGGAGCTCCTACGAGCAGTACTTC. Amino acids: CASSVLAGSSYEQYF.

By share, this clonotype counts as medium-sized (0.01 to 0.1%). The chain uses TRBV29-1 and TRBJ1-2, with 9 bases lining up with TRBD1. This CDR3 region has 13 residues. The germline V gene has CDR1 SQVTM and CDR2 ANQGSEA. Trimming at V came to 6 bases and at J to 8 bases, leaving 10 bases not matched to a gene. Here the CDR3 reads CSVPGQGSAGYTF. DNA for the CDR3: TGCAGCGTCCCGGGACAGGGTAGTGCAGGCTACACCTTC.

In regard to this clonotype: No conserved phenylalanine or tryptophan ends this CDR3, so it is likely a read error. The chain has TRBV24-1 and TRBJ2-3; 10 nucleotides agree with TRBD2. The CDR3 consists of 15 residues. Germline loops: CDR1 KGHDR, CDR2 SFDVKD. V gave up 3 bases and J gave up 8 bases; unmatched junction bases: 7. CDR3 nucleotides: TGTGCCACCAGTGATAGGACTAGCGGTGACTGTACGCAGTATTTA. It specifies CATSDRTSGDCTQYL.

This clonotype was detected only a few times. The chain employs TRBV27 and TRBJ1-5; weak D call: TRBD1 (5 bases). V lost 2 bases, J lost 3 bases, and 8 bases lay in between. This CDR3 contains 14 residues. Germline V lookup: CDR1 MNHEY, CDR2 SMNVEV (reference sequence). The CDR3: CASSLRGHNQPQHF. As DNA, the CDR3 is TGTGCCAGCAGTTTACGCGGACACAATCAGCCCCAGCATTTT.

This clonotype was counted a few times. In nucleotides, the CDR3 is TGCGCCAGCAGCTTGGACTCCGGGAGACAAGAGACCCAGTACTTC. Its translation: CASSLDSGRQETQYF. The chain uses TRBV5-1 and TRBJ2-5, with D possibly being TRBD2 (6 bases). The CDR3 runs to 15 residues. The germline V gene encodes CDR1 SGHRS and CDR2 YFSETQ. V gave up 0 bases and J gave up 2 bases, with 11 bases separating them.

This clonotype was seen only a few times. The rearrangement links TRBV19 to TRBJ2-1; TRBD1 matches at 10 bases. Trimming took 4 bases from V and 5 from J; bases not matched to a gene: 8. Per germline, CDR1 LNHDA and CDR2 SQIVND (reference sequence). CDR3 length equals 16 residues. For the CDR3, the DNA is TGTGCCAGTAGTACATTAGGGACAGGGGTAAACAATGAGCAGTTCTTC. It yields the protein CASSTLGTGVNNEQFF.

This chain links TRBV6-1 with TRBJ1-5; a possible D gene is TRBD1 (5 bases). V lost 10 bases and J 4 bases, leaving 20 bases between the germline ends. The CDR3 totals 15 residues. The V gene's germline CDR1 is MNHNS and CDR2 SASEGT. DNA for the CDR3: TGTGCCACTGTCCTTGGCAGGGCATTTAATCAGCCCCAGCATTTT. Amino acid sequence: CATVLGRAFNQPQHF.

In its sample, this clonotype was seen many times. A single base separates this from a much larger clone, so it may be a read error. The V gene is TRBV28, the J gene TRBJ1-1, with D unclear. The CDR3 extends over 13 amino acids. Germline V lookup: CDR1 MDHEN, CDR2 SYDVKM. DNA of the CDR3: TGTGCCAGCAGTTTAGCCCAAAACACTAAAGCTTTCTTT. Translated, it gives CASSLAQNTKAFF.

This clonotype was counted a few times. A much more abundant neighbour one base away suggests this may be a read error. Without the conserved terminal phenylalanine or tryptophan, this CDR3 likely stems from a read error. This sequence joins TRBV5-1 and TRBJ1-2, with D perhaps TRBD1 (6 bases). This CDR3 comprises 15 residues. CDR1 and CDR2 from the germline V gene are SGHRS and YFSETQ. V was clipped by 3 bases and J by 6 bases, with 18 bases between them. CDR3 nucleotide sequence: TGCGCCAGCAGCTACGGACAGCCCAGTTCGGATGGCTACACCCTC. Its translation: CASSYGQPSSDGYTL.

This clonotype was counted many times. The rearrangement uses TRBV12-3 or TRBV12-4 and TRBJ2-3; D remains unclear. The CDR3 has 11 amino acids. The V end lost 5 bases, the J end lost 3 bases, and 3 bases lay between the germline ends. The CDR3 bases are TGTGCCAGCAGTAGAACAGATACGCAGTATTTT. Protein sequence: CASSRTDTQYF.

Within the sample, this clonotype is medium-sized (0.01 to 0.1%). In nucleotides, the CDR3 is TGTGCCAGCAGCTTCGGCAGGGTCACTGAAGCTTTCTTT. This encodes CASSFGRVTEAFF. This sequence joins TRBV5-5 and TRBJ1-1; tentative D call: TRBD1 (5 bases). V lost 2 bases and J lost 4, with 9 bases in between. Germline CDR1 reads SGHKS; CDR2 reads YYEKEE (reference sequence). CDR3 length equals 13 residues.

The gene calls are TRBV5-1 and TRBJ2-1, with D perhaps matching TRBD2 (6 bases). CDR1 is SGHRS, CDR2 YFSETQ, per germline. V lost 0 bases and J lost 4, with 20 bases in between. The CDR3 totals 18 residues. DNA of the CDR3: TGCGCCAGCAGCTTGGTAGGTGGCCTAGCGAGCGCTTACAATGAGCAGTTCTTC. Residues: CASSLVGGLASAYNEQFF.

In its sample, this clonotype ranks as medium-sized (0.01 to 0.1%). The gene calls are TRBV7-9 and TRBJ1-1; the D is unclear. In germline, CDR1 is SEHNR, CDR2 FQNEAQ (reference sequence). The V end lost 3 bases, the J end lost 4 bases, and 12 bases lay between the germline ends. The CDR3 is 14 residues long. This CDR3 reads CASSFGGKVTEAFF. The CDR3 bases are TGTGCCAGCAGCTTCGGAGGGAAGGTCACTGAAGCTTTCTTT.

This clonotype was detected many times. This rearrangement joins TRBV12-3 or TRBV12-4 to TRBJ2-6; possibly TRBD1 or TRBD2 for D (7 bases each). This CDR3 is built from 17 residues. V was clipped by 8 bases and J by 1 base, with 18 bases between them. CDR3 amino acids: CASGPQQGGSGANVLTF. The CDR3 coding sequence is TGTGCCAGCGGCCCGCAGCAGGGGGGGTCTGGGGCCAACGTCCTGACTTTC.

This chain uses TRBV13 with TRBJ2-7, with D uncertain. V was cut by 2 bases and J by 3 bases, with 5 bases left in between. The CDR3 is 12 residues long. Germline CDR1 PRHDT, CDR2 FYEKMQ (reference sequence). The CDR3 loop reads CASSLRLYEQYF. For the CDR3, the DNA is TGTGCCAGCAGCTTACGCCTCTACGAGCAGTACTTC.

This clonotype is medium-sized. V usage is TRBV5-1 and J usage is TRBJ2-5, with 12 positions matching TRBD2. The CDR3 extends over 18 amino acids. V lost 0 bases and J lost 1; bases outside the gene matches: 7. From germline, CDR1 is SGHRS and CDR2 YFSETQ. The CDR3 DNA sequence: TGCGCCAGCAGCTTGGCCTCCGGGACTAGCGGGTTCCAAGAGACCCAGTACTTC. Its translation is CASSLASGTSGFQETQYF.

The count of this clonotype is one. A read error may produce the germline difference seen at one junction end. CDR3 amino acids: CASRFSGSFYNEQLF. The CDR3 DNA reads TGCGCCAGCAGATTTAGCGGGAGCTTTTATAATGAGCAGCTCTTC. The chain uses TRBV5-1 and TRBJ2-1; 9 bases match TRBD2. The germline gives CDR1 SGHRS, CDR2 YFSETQ. This CDR3 has 15 residues.

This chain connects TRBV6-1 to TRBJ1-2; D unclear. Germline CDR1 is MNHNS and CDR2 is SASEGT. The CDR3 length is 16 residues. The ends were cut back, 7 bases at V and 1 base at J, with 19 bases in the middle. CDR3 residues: CASIPKPLGINYGYTF. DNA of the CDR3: TGTGCCAGCATCCCGAAGCCGTTGGGGATTAACTATGGCTACACCTTC.

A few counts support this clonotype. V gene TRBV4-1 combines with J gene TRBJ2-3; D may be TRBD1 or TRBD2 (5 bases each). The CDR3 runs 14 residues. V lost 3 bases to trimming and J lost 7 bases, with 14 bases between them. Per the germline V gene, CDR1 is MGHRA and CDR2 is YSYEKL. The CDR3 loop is CASSQGRTFNTQYF. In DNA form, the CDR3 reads TGCGCCAGCAGCCAGGGACGGACATTCAATACGCAGTATTTT.

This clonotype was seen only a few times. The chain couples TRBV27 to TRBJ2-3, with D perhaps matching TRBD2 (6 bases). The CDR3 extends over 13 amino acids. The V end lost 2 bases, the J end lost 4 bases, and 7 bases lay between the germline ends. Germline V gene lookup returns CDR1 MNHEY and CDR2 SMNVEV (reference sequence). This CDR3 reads CASSLAGSDTQYF. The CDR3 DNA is TGTGCCAGCAGTTTAGCGGGATCAGATACGCAGTATTTT.

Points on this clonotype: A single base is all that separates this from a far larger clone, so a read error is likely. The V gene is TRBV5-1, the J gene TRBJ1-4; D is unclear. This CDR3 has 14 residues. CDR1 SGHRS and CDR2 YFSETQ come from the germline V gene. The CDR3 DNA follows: TGTGCCAGCAGCACCCCCGGCTCTGATGAAGAACTGTTTTTT. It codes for CASSTPGSDEELFF. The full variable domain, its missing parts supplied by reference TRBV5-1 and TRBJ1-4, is KAGVTQTPRYLIKTRGQQVTLSCSPISGHRSVSWYQQTPGQGLQFLFEYFSETQRNKGNFPGRFSGRQFSNSRSEMNVSTLELGDSALYLCASSTPGSDEELFFGSGTQLSVL.

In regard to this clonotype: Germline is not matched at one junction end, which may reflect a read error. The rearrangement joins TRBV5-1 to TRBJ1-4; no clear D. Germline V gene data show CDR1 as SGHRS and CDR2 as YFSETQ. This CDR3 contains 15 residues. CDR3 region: CAGSLVRSSGEKLFF. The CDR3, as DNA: TGCGCCGGCAGCTTGGTTAGGAGTTCAGGTGAAAAACTGTTTTTT.

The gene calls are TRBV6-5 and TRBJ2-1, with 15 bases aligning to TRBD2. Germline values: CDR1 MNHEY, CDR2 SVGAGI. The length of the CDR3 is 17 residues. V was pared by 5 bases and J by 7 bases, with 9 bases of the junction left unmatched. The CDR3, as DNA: TGTGCCAGCAGTACACGGACTAGCGGGGGGGCCCGGAATGAGCAGTTCTTC. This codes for CASSTRTSGGARNEQFF.